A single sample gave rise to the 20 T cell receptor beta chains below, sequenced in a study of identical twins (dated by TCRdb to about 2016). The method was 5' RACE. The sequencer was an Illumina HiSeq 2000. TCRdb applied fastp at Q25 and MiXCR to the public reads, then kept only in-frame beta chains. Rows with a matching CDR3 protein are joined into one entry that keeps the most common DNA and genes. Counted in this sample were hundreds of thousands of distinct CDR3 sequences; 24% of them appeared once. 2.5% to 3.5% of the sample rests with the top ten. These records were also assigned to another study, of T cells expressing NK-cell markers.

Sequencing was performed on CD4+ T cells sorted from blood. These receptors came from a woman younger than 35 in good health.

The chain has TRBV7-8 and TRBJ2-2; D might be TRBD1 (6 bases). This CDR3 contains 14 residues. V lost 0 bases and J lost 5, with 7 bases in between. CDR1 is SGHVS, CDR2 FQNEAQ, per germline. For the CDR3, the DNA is TGTGCCAGCAGCTTAGCTAGGGGGACCGGGGAGCTGTTTTTT. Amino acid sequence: CASSLARGTGELFF.

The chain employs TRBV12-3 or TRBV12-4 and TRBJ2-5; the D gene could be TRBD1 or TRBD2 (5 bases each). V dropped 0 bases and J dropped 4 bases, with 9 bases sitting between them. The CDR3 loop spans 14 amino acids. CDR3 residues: CASSLAGATETQYF. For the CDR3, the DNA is TGTGCCAGCAGTTTAGCCGGGGCAACAGAGACCCAGTACTTC.

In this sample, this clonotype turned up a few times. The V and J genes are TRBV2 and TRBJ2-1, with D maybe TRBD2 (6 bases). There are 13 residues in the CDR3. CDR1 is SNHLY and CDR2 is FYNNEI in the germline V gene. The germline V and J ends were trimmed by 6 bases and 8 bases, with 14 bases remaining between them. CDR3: CASRLAGFDEQFF. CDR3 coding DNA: TGTGCCAGCAGACTAGCAGGGTTCGATGAGCAGTTCTTC.

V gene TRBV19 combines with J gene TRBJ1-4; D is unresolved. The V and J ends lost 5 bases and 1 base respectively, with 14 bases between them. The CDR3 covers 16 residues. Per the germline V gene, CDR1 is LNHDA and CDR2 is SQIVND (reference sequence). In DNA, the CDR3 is TGTGCCAGTAGTGAGTATGACAAGGGAACTAATGAAAAACTGTTTTTT. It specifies CASSEYDKGTNEKLFF.

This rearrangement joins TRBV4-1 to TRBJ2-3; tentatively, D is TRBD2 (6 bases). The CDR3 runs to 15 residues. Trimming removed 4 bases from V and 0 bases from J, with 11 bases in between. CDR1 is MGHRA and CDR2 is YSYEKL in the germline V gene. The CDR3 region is CASSPRDWSTDTQYF. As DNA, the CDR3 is TGCGCCAGCAGCCCTCGGGACTGGAGCACAGATACGCAGTATTTT.

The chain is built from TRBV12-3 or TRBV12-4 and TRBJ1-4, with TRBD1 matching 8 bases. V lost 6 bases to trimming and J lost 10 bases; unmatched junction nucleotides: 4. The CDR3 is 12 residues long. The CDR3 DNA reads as TGTGCCAGCAGCTTAACAGGGGGAAAACTGTTTTTT. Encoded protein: CASSLTGGKLFF.

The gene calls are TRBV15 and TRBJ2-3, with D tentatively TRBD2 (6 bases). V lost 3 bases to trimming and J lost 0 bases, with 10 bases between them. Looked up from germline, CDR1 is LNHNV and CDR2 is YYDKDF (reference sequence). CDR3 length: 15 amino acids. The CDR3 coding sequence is TGTGCCACCAGCAGGTCGGGACTGAGCACAGATACGCAGTATTTT. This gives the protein CATSRSGLSTDTQYF.

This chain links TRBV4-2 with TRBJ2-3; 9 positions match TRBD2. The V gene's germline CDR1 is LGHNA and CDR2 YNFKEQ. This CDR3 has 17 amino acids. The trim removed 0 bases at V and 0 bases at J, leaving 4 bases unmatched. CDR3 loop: CASSQDRLADSTDTQYF. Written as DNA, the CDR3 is TGTGCCAGCAGCCAAGATAGACTAGCGGATAGCACAGATACGCAGTATTTT.

As DNA, the CDR3 is TGCGCCAGCAGGAACCGGGACAGTCTTCGCACAGATACGCAGTATTTT. The encoded protein is CASRNRDSLRTDTQYF. The V gene is TRBV5-1, the J gene TRBJ2-3; the match to TRBD1 covers 7 bases. The length of the CDR3 is 16 residues. V was clipped by 5 bases and J by 1 base; unmatched bases: 10. Germline V gives CDR1 SGHRS, CDR2 YFSETQ.

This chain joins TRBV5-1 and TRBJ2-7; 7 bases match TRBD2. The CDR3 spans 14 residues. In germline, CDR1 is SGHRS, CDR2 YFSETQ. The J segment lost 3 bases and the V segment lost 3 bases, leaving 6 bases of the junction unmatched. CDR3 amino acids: CASSSGGALYEQYF. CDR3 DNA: TGCGCCAGCAGCTCGGGGGGAGCACTCTACGAGCAGTACTTC.

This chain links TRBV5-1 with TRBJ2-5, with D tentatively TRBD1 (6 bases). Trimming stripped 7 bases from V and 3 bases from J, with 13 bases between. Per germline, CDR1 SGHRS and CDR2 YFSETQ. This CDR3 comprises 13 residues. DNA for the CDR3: TGCGCCAGCGGAAGGACAGTTGAAGAGACCCAGTACTTC. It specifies CASGRTVEETQYF.

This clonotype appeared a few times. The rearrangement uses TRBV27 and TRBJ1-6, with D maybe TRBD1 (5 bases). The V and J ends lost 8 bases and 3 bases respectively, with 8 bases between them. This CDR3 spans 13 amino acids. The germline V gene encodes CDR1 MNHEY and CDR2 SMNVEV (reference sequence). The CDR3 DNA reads TGTGCCAGCCGGGACCTCTATAATTCACCCCTCCACTTT. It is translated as CASRDLYNSPLHF.

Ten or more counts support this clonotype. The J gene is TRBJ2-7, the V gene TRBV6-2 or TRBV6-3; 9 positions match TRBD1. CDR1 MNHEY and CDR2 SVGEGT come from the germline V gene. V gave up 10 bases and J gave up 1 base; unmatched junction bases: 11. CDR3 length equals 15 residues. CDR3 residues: CATLSGTGRSYEQYF. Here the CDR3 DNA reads TGTGCCACCCTGTCCGGGACAGGGAGATCCTACGAGCAGTACTTC.

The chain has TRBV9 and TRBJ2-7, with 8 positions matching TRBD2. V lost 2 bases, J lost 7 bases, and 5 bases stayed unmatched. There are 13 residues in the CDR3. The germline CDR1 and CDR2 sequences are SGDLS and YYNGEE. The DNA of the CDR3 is TGTGCCAGCAGCGTTAGCGGGGAGTCAGAGCAGTACTTC. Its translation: CASSVSGESEQYF.

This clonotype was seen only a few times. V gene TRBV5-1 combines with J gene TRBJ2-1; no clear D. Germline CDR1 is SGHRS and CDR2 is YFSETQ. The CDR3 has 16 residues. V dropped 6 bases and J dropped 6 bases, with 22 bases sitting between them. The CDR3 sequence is CASTNRVTLGGNEQFF. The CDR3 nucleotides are TGCGCCAGCACCAACCGTGTAACTTTGGGTGGCAATGAGCAGTTCTTC.

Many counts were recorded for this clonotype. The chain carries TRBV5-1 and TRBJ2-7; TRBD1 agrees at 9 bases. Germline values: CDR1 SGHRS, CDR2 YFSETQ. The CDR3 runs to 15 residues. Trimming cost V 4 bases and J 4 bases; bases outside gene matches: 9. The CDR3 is CASSVSGTGLYEQYF. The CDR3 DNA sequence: TGCGCCAGCAGCGTATCCGGGACAGGGCTATACGAGCAGTACTTC.

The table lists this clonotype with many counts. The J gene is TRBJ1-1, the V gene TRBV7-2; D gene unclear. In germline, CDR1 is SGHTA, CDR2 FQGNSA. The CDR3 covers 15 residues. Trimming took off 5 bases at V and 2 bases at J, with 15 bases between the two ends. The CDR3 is CASSPRIDINTEAFF. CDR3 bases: TGTGCCAGCAGCCCACGAATAGACATAAACACTGAAGCTTTCTTT.

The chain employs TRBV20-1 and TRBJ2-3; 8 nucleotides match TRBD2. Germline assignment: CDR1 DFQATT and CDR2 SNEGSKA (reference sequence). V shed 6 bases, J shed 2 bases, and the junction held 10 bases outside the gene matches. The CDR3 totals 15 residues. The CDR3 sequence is CSADGGGAATDTQYF. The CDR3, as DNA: TGCAGTGCCGACGGGGGGGGAGCAGCCACAGATACGCAGTATTTT.

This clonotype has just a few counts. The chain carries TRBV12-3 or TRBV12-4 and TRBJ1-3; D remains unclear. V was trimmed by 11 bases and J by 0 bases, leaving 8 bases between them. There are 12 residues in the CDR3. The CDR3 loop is CADGFSGNTIYF. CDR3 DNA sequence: TGTGCCGACGGGTTCTCTGGAAACACCATATATTTT.

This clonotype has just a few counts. DNA for the CDR3: TGCGCCAGCAGGTCAGCGGGAGTCTACGAGCAGTACTTC. It specifies CASRSAGVYEQYF. The rearrangement links TRBV5-1 to TRBJ2-7, with 8 bases that match TRBD2. The germline CDR1 and CDR2 sequences are SGHRS and YFSETQ. The CDR3 has 13 amino acids. With 5 bases clipped from V and 3 bases from J, the junction kept 4 bases outside the gene matches.